This passage covers 10 T cell receptor beta chains from one sample sequenced in a study of blood T cell repertoires in COVID-19 (dated by TCRdb to the early 2020s). The library was built by means of the immunoSEQ multiplex PCR assay. This is the immuneACCESS table as TCRdb keeps it, with only in-frame sequences that have V and J called. A part of the clones is gone; compared with another copy, unresolved V genes explain less than half, and the rest is unexplained. For this sample there are 90,000 to 150,000 clones; roughly 70% appear just once. The top ten constitute roughly 0.86% of the sample. Sequences were obtained from peripheral blood. The receptors shown here come from a human donor with acute or convalescent COVID-19. The donor label of this sample is uncertain.

The rearrangement links TRBV19 to TRBJ1-1; 7 positions agree with TRBD1. There are 16 residues in the CDR3. Germline CDR1 and CDR2: LNHDA and SQIVND (reference sequence). The V and J ends lost 2 bases and 2 bases, in that order; junction bases with no gene match: 8. CDR3 protein: CASSIPRDSGNTEAFF. The CDR3 coding sequence is TGTGCCAGTAGTATACCAAGGGACAGCGGCAACACTGAAGCTTTCTTT.

Only one count was recorded for this clone. This rearrangement joins TRBV6-6 to TRBJ2-7; the D gene is possibly TRBD1 (5 bases). CDR3 size: 14 residues. Trimming cost V 0 bases and J 2 bases, with 8 bases left between them. Per the germline V gene, CDR1 is MNHNY and CDR2 is SVGAGI (reference sequence). CDR3 in DNA: TGTGCCAGCAGTTACTCGCCAGGGACCTACGAGCAGTACGTC. Its protein is CASSYSPGTYEQYV.

This clone has just a few counts. The rearrangement uses TRBV28 and TRBJ2-3; D is possibly TRBD1 (6 bases). V gave up 6 bases and J gave up 6 bases, with 19 bases separating them. Germline CDR1 MDHEN, CDR2 SYDVKM. This CDR3 has 15 residues. The CDR3 DNA sequence: TGTGCCAGCAGCGGGGACAAGGCCGGGATGGATACGCAGTATTTT. Amino acid sequence: CASSGDKAGMDTQYF.

V and J are TRBV5-8 and TRBJ1-6; D gene unclear. Per germline, CDR1 SGHTS and CDR2 YDEGEE. V was shortened by 4 bases and J by 0 bases, with 8 bases between the two germline ends. The CDR3 loop spans 15 amino acids. The CDR3 sequence is CASSPTSSYNSPLHF. The CDR3 region has the DNA TGTGCCAGCAGCCCTACTAGCTCCTATAATTCACCCCTCCACTTT.

This clone has just a few counts. The V gene is TRBV3-1 (or the pseudogene TRBV3-2), the J gene TRBJ2-1; 9 bases match TRBD2. Per germline, CDR1 LGHDT and CDR2 YNNKEL (reference sequence). Germline trimming cut 4 bases from V and 2 bases from J; bases unmatched to any gene: 9. The CDR3 length is 17 residues. The DNA for the CDR3 is TGTGCCAGCAGCCTCAGGGGCGGGGGGGCTCCCTACAATGAGCAGTTCTTC. Protein sequence: CASSLRGGGAPYNEQFF.

This clone was seen only a few times. This chain connects TRBV4-1 to TRBJ1-2; TRBD1 matches at 10 bases. The CDR3 has 17 amino acids. After removal of 3 bases from V and 3 bases from J, the junction contained 10 bases not matched to a gene. Germline V lookup: CDR1 MGHRA, CDR2 YSYEKL. The CDR3 loop reads CASSHIPGTGDYYGYTF. In DNA, the CDR3 is TGCGCCAGCAGCCATATCCCCGGGACAGGGGATTACTATGGCTACACCTTC.

CDR3 bases: TGTGCCAGCAGCTGGCAGGGTACCGGGGAGCTGTTTTTT. Translation: CASSWQGTGELFF. The chain is built from TRBV7-8 and TRBJ2-2, with D tentatively TRBD1 (5 bases). The CDR3 contains 13 residues. With 4 bases removed from V and 5 bases from J, the gap between germline ends came to 8 bases. Germline lookup yields CDR1 SGHVS and CDR2 FQNEAQ.

This clone was seen a few times. The J gene is TRBJ2-5, the V gene TRBV12-3 or TRBV12-4; weak D call: TRBD2 (5 bases). With 3 bases removed from V and 2 bases from J, the gap between germline ends came to 7 bases. The CDR3 has 13 residues. The CDR3 region is CASSFSGQETQYF. Here the CDR3 DNA reads TGTGCCAGCAGTTTTTCGGGGCAAGAGACCCAGTACTTC.

A few counts support this clone. This sequence joins TRBV25-1 and TRBJ2-2; no firm D call. The V gene lost 2 bases and the J gene lost 1 base, with 11 bases spanning the gap. The CDR3 contains 16 residues. The germline CDR1 and CDR2 sequences are MGHDK and SYGVNS. For the CDR3, the DNA is TGTGCCAGCAGTGAACCTAGATTAGTGAACACCGGGGAGCTGTTTTTT. It yields the protein CASSEPRLVNTGELFF.

This chain joins TRBV6-1 and TRBJ1-2; D gene unclear. CDR1 and CDR2 (germline): MNHNS, SASEGT. The CDR3 spans 12 residues. Trimming stripped 1 base from V and 7 bases from J, with 7 bases between. CDR3 residues: CASSEGPGGYTF. The DNA for the CDR3 is TGTGCCAGCAGTGAAGGGCCGGGTGGCTACACCTTC.